These 32 T cell receptor beta chains originate from one sample sequenced in a study of intratumoral heterogeneity in liver cancer. Produced via immunoSEQ multiplex PCR; TCRdb's table is partial and in-frame only. The data show 20,000 to 25,000 clones, around 67% seen once. This sample comprised tumor-adjacent normal tissue, obtained before any cancer treatment. The receptors derive from a woman in her 70s with hepatocellular carcinoma.

This clone appeared a few times. This sequence joins TRBV4-1 and TRBJ1-1; 9 bases align to TRBD1. Germline V gives CDR1 MGHRA, CDR2 YSYEKL. This CDR3 region has 15 residues. V lost 4 bases and J lost 5; bases outside the gene matches: 8. CDR3 nucleotide sequence: TGCGCCAGCAGCCGGGCACAGGGGGCGCGGACTGAAGCTTTCTTT. Amino acids: CASSRAQGARTEAFF.

The chain joins TRBV2 to TRBJ2-3; 9 nucleotides line up with TRBD2. V dropped 0 bases and J dropped 6; count of bases not matched to a gene: 7. The germline V gene encodes CDR1 SNHLY and CDR2 FYNNEI. The CDR3 loop spans 16 amino acids. The CDR3: CASSEAWREGLDTQYF. DNA for the CDR3: TGTGCCAGCAGTGAAGCTTGGCGGGAGGGCCTCGATACGCAGTATTTT.

J is TRBJ2-3 and V is TRBV5-4; D is unclear. The germline gives CDR1 SGHNT, CDR2 YYREEE (reference sequence). The CDR3 has 13 amino acids. Trimming removed 3 bases from V and 0 bases from J, with 5 bases in between. This CDR3 reads CASSSSSTDTQYF. The CDR3 DNA reads as TGTGCCAGCAGCTCTTCTAGCACAGATACGCAGTATTTT.

The rearrangement uses TRBV3-1 (or the pseudogene TRBV3-2) and TRBJ2-7, with 7 bases aligning to TRBD2. Trimming cost V 1 base and J 3 bases; bases outside gene matches: 6. This CDR3 is 15 amino acids long. Germline CDR1 and CDR2: LGHDT and YNNKEL (reference sequence). In DNA, the CDR3 is TGTGCCAGCAGCCAAGGGGTGGGACTACTCTACGAGCAGTACTTC. Amino acid sequence: CASSQGVGLLYEQYF.

The sample holds a few counts of this clone. The chain has TRBV10-3 and TRBJ1-1; 7 nucleotides match TRBD1. Unmatched junction bases numbered 6, after V lost 7 bases and J lost 1 base. The CDR3 spans 14 residues. Per the germline V gene, CDR1 is ENHRY and CDR2 is SYGVKD. CDR3 in DNA: TGTGCCATCACCCCGGGACAGCAGAACACTGAAGCTTTCTTT. Its translation: CAITPGQQNTEAFF.

The rearrangement links TRBV19 to TRBJ1-6; no clear D gene. The CDR3 contains 13 residues. The V gene lost 5 bases and the J gene lost 14 bases, with 16 bases spanning the gap. Per the germline V gene, CDR1 is LNHDA and CDR2 is SQIVND (reference sequence). The CDR3 nucleotides are TGTGCCAGTAGTCCCCGGAGAGGAGGGTCCCTCCACTTT. This codes for CASSPRRGGSLHF.

This clone was seen a handful of times. The chain is built from TRBV19 and TRBJ2-2; 7 bases match TRBD2. The germline gives CDR1 LNHDA, CDR2 SQIVND (reference sequence). With 9 bases clipped from V and 5 bases from J, the junction kept 6 bases outside the gene matches. This CDR3 has 13 residues. CDR3 sequence: CASGTTPTGELFF. The DNA of the CDR3 is TGTGCCAGCGGGACTACCCCAACCGGGGAGCTGTTTTTT.

For this clone: Other DNA sequences within the sample encode an identical CDR3. The V call is TRBV7-9, the J call TRBJ2-7; D is perhaps TRBD1 or TRBD2 (5 bases each). The germline gives CDR1 SEHNR, CDR2 FQNEAQ (reference sequence). Between the trimmed V and J ends, which lost 8 bases and 3 bases, there was a span of 11 bases. This CDR3 region has 12 residues. CDR3 amino acids: CASGDGSYEQYF. The CDR3 DNA is TGTGCCAGCGGGGACGGCAGCTACGAGCAGTACTTC.

The chain links TRBV6-5 to TRBJ2-5; 13 nucleotides match TRBD2. The V segment lost 8 bases and the J segment 5 bases; nucleotides outside the gene matches: 5. The CDR3 sequence is 14 residues long. Germline values: CDR1 MNHEY, CDR2 SVGAGI. DNA for the CDR3: TGTGCCAGCTCCTGGGGACTAGCGGGGGAGACCCAGTACTTC. Residues: CASSWGLAGETQYF.

Here the CDR3 reads CASSLGTSGKREQYF. DNA of the CDR3: TGCGCCAGCAGCTTGGGGACTAGCGGGAAAAGGGAGCAGTACTTC. The chain carries TRBV5-1 and TRBJ2-7; 12 bases map to TRBD2. Germline V lookup: CDR1 SGHRS, CDR2 YFSETQ. With V trimmed by 0 bases and J by 7 bases, 5 bases remained unmatched. CDR3 length: 15 residues.

V gene TRBV2 combines with J gene TRBJ1-3, with a tentative D call TRBD1 (6 bases). V lost 8 bases to trimming and J lost 2 bases, with 13 bases between them. Germline assignment: CDR1 SNHLY and CDR2 FYNNEI. The CDR3 consists of 14 residues. The chain's CDR3 is CASRTQGTGNTIYF. In DNA form, the CDR3 reads TGTGCCAGCCGAACCCAGGGGACTGGAAACACCATATATTTT.

The J gene is TRBJ2-2, the V gene TRBV3-1 (or the pseudogene TRBV3-2); 9 positions match TRBD2. The germline V gene encodes CDR1 LGHDT and CDR2 YNNKEL (reference sequence). Trimming removed 0 bases from V and 5 bases from J; junction bases left unmatched: 10. This CDR3 spans 18 amino acids. The DNA for the CDR3 is TGTGCCAGCAGCCAAGACGGGTCGAGCGGGGGGAGGACCGGGGAGCTGTTTTTT. It is translated as CASSQDGSSGGRTGELFF.

The chain joins TRBV24-1 to TRBJ2-1; TRBD2 agrees at 9 bases. The CDR3 runs 14 residues. Germline CDR1 is KGHDR and CDR2 is SFDVKD. With V trimmed by 1 base and J by 8 bases, 2 bases remained unmatched. CDR3 nucleotide sequence: TGTGCCACCAGTGATTTCCGCGGGAGGGATGAGCAGTTCTTC. Amino acids: CATSDFRGRDEQFF.

This clone qualifies as medium-sized. CDR3 nucleotide sequence: TGTGCCAGCAGCCCGCACGGGGCTGGGGCCAACGTCCTGACTTTC. Protein product: CASSPHGAGANVLTF. The V call is TRBV9, the J call TRBJ2-6; D perhaps matches TRBD2 (5 bases). The germline gives CDR1 SGDLS, CDR2 YYNGEE. Trimming shortened V by 4 bases and J by 2 bases, and 10 bases separated the two germline ends. This CDR3 comprises 15 residues.

The rearrangement uses TRBV29-1 and TRBJ1-6, with 9 bases aligning to TRBD1. The CDR3 is made up of 15 amino acids. Germline values: CDR1 SQVTM, CDR2 ANQGSEA. Unmatched junction bases numbered 4, after V lost 5 bases and J lost 2 bases. CDR3 nucleotides: TGCAGCGTTTCACAGGGGGCGGCCTATAATTCACCCCTCCACTTT. Its protein is CSVSQGAAYNSPLHF.

The chain recombines TRBV13 with TRBJ1-2, with D possibly matching TRBD1 (5 bases). Germline V lookup: CDR1 PRHDT, CDR2 FYEKMQ (reference sequence). The CDR3 sequence is 14 residues long. V lost 4 bases, J lost 8 bases, and 17 bases lay in between. The DNA of the CDR3 is TGTGCCAGCAGCTCGGGGGTGAAACGAAACGGCTACACCTTC. Residues: CASSSGVKRNGYTF.

The chain carries TRBV4-1 and TRBJ2-7; TRBD1 is a possible D gene (6 bases). CDR1 and CDR2 (germline): MGHRA, YSYEKL. Trimming took 8 bases from V and 7 from J, leaving 18 bases between them. There are 13 residues in the CDR3. CDR3 region: CASRGRGGSEQYF. As DNA, the CDR3 is TGCGCCAGCCGGGGCAGGGGTGGATCGGAGCAGTACTTC.

The chain is built from TRBV7-9 and TRBJ1-1; D is undetermined. This CDR3 region has 14 residues. CDR1 and CDR2 from the germline V gene are SEHNR and FQNEAQ (reference sequence). The V gene lost 5 bases and the J gene lost 0 bases, with 10 bases spanning the gap. CDR3 protein: CASSTRLMNTEAFF. In nucleotides, the CDR3 is TGTGCCAGCAGCACTAGGCTCATGAACACTGAAGCTTTCTTT.

This clone was seen just once. This rearrangement joins TRBV28 to TRBJ2-7; D could derive from TRBD1 or TRBD2 (5 bases each). The germline V gene encodes CDR1 MDHEN and CDR2 SYDVKM. The CDR3 is made up of 14 amino acids. Trimming removed 3 bases from V and 6 bases from J, with 15 bases in between. Written as DNA, the CDR3 is TGTGCCAGCAGTTTCCCGGGACGCGGCCGCGAGCAGTACTTC. Protein: CASSFPGRGREQYF.

This chain links TRBV6-6 with TRBJ1-2, with TRBD1 matching 7 bases. V trimming: 5 bases; J trimming: 4 bases; junction bases outside the gene matches: 4. CDR3 size: 13 residues. The V gene's germline CDR1 is MNHNY and CDR2 SVGAGI (reference sequence). CDR3 in DNA: TGTGCCAGCAGTCTAGGGACAGCCTATGGCTACACCTTC. Its protein product is CASSLGTAYGYTF.

This clone is categorized as large. The V gene is TRBV28, the J gene TRBJ2-1, with TRBD2 identical over 7 bases. Germline loops: CDR1 MDHEN, CDR2 SYDVKM. The V and J ends lost 1 base and 2 bases, in that order; junction bases with no gene match: 2. The CDR3 has 15 amino acids. Here the CDR3 reads CASSLSTSAYNEQFF. The CDR3 DNA is TGTGCCAGCAGTTTATCTACTAGCGCCTACAATGAGCAGTTCTTC.

This clone was recorded a few times. The chain employs TRBV28 and TRBJ2-1; D is perhaps TRBD2 (5 bases). CDR1 and CDR2 from the germline V gene are MDHEN and SYDVKM. The length of the CDR3 is 12 residues. This CDR3 is CCVGGLYNEQFF. In nucleotides, the CDR3 is TGTTGTGTTGGAGGCCTCTACAATGAGCAGTTCTTC. The complete variable domain, with remaining parts taken from reference TRBV28 and TRBJ2-1, reads DVKVTQSSRYLVKRTGEKVFLECVQDMDHENMFWYRQDPGLGLRLIYFSYDVKMKEKGDIPEGYSVSREKKERFSLILESASTNQTSMYLCCVGGLYNEQFFGPGTRLTVL.

This chain joins TRBV7-3 and TRBJ1-1; no reliable D call. The V and J ends lost 3 bases and 1 base respectively, with 6 bases between them. CDR3 length: 13 residues. Germline V lookup: CDR1 SGHTA, CDR2 FQGTGA. The CDR3 loop reads CASSFFGNTEAFF. The CDR3 coding sequence is TGTGCCAGCAGCTTTTTTGGGAACACTGAAGCTTTCTTT.

The rearrangement uses TRBV27 and TRBJ2-7; 12 bases fit TRBD2. The CDR3 loop spans 14 amino acids. J gave up 7 bases and V 6 bases, and 7 bases lay outside the gene matches. The germline V gene encodes CDR1 MNHEY and CDR2 SMNVEV (reference sequence). The CDR3 nucleotides are TGTGCCAGCAGGGACGGGCTAGCGGGAGGGGAGCAGTACTTC. Translation gives CASRDGLAGGEQYF.

This sequence joins TRBV5-1 and TRBJ2-1, with 7 bases lining up with TRBD2. With 3 bases clipped from V and 7 bases from J, the junction kept 10 bases outside the gene matches. This CDR3 has 15 residues. Per germline, CDR1 SGHRS and CDR2 YFSETQ. This CDR3 reads CASSSPDLAVNEQFF. The CDR3, as DNA: TGCGCCAGCAGCTCGCCGGATCTAGCGGTAAATGAGCAGTTCTTC.

This clone was recorded a few times. The CDR3 DNA sequence: TGTGCCAGAACGGGACAGGGTAATGGCTACACCTTC. Amino acids: CARTGQGNGYTF. The rearrangement links TRBV9 to TRBJ1-2; 9 positions match TRBD1. V gave up 8 bases and J gave up 6 bases; unmatched junction bases: 5. Per the germline V gene, CDR1 is SGDLS and CDR2 is YYNGEE. This CDR3 has 12 amino acids.

V gene TRBV7-8 combines with J gene TRBJ1-1; D is perhaps TRBD1 (5 bases). The CDR3 has 17 residues. Trimming pared 4 bases from V and 0 bases from J, leaving 18 bases between. Germline V CDR1 and CDR2: SGHVS, FQNEAQ. The CDR3 bases are TGTGCCAGCAGCTCCCAGAGGGGCCCATACATGAACACTGAAGCTTTCTTT. Translation gives CASSSQRGPYMNTEAFF.

This chain links TRBV5-6 with TRBJ2-1, with D maybe TRBD2 (5 bases). The CDR3 loop spans 12 amino acids. Per the germline V gene, CDR1 is SGHDT and CDR2 is YYEEEE. Trimming pared 4 bases from V and 6 bases from J, leaving 8 bases between. CDR3 residues: CASSPTTNEQFF. DNA for the CDR3: TGTGCCAGCAGCCCGACTACCAATGAGCAGTTCTTC.

The gene calls are TRBV19 and TRBJ2-3; 7 nucleotides align to TRBD1. V dropped 5 bases and J dropped 2; count of bases not matched to a gene: 10. The CDR3 loop spans 16 amino acids. CDR1 and CDR2 (germline): LNHDA, SQIVND (reference sequence). The CDR3 loop reads CASSSRQGVTTDTQYF. CDR3 DNA: TGTGCCAGTAGTTCTCGGCAGGGGGTAACCACAGATACGCAGTATTTT.

The rearrangement uses TRBV6-1 and TRBJ1-4, with D tentatively TRBD1 (6 bases). The CDR3 is made up of 21 amino acids. The V and J ends lost 2 bases and 11 bases respectively, with 36 bases between them. The germline V gene has CDR1 MNHNS and CDR2 SASEGT. The CDR3 DNA reads as TGTGCCAGCAGTGAACCAGGCGGGCAAGAACGGGGGGCGGTGTTGAAATGGAAACTGTTTTTT. It yields the protein CASSEPGGQERGAVLKWKLFF.

In regard to this clone: The junction departs from the called germline gene at one end, perhaps through a read error. The genes are TRBV7-7 and TRBJ1-2; TRBD1 matches at 7 bases. Germline V gives CDR1 SSHAT, CDR2 FNYEAQ (reference sequence). CDR3 length: 17 residues. The chain's CDR3 is CASSSWTGTQSNYGYTF. The CDR3 region has the DNA TGTGCTAGCAGCTCTTGGACAGGAACACAGTCTAACTATGGCTACACCTTC.

This chain connects TRBV6-5 to TRBJ2-3, with D maybe TRBD1 (6 bases). There are 14 residues in the CDR3. Germline CDR1 is MNHEY and CDR2 is SVGAGI. The V gene lost 6 bases and the J gene lost 0 bases, with 10 bases spanning the gap. The CDR3, as DNA: TGTGCCAGCAGCGGACAGCCTAGCACAGATACGCAGTATTTT. This gives the protein CASSGQPSTDTQYF.